This T cell receptor beta chain comes out of a study of vaccination effects on CD4 cells after COVID-19. Study-level findings and limits: Marked clonal contraction was seen late after vaccination (in both infection- and vaccine-induced clones).

Measured with immunoSEQ multiplex PCR; TCRdb has only the in-frame clones, and not every one. The sample has about 68,000 clones, about 80% seen once. The ends were cut back, 5 bases at V and 8 bases at J, with 28 bases in the middle. There are 18 residues in the CDR3. CDR1 is SGHVS and CDR2 is FQNEAQ in the germline V gene. Before sequencing, viral peptide pools were used by the ViraFEST assay to expand antigen-specific CD4+ T cells. Following an approximately 10-day culture, CD4+ T cells were purified. Previously uninfected by SARS-CoV-2, the vaccine recipients also showed negative nucleocapsid antibodies. After under 2.5 million PBMC were placed in each well, they were cultured with around 10 IU/ml IL-2 and 10 ug/ml peptides. IL-2 medium took the place of half the medium on both days 3 and 7. The count of this clone is one. Antigen specificity is unknown.

This sequence joins TRBV7-8 and TRBJ1-3, with TRBD1 as a possible D gene (5 bases). The source material was CD4+ T cells from PBMCs cultured with SARS-CoV-2 spike peptides, sampled before COVID-19 vaccination. The TCR was taken from a human donor who received a COVID-19 vaccine. The CDR3 protein is CASSPRVVRVSQVDTIYF. The DNA of the CDR3 is TGTGCCAGCAGCCCCCGCGTTGTCAGGGTTAGTCAGGTGGACACCATATATTTT.